A selection of T cell receptor beta chains follows, all from one sample in a study of OX40 agonist ivuxolimab in advanced cancers. The method was immunoSEQ multiplex PCR; TCRdb's version includes in-frame clones alone and lacks a portion of them. The sample lists some 73,000 clones, 80% to 90% occurring once. The sample consisted of CD4+ or CD8+ T cells sorted from blood, taken in a trial of the OX40 agonist ivuxolimab. The receptors were sampled from an adult with an advanced solid tumor such as melanoma, head and neck, liver or kidney cancer. Each CDR3 is given with its conserved first and last residue. The order of the fields is clone size, V gene, D gene, J gene, CDR3 DNA, CDR3 protein. The D gene is left open where the match is weak. The listing skips clone size in some rows; elsewhere it reads once, few, many or a size class.

>once|TRBV15|TRBD2|TRBJ2-7
TGTGCCACTTCAAATGGTCCAGCGGGAGACTACGAGCAGTACTTC
CATSNGPAGDYEQYF
>few|TRBV9|NA|TRBJ2-1
TGTGCCAGCAGCGTAGTAGGAGTGGGGAATGAGCAGTTCTTC
CASSVVGVGNEQFF
>NA|TRBV11-2|TRBD2|TRBJ2-3
TGTGCCAGCAGCAAACTAGCGGGCACAGATACGCAGTATTTT
CASSKLAGTDTQYF
>NA|TRBV9|TRBD2|TRBJ2-1
TGTGCCAGCAGCACCGGACTAGCCGATGAGCAGTTCTTC
CASSTGLADEQFF
>NA|TRBV27|NA|TRBJ2-7
TGTGCCAGCAGTTTTAGGACAGCCTCCTACGAGCAGTACTTC
CASSFRTASYEQYF
>NA|TRBV9|NA|TRBJ2-1
TGTGCCAGCAGCGTTAATCCAGACCCGCTGTATGAGCAGTTCTTC
CASSVNPDPLYEQFF
>NA|TRBV27|NA|TRBJ2-6
TGTGCCACCCTCGGGGGCGGGGCCAACGTCCTGACTTTC
CATLGGGANVLTF
>NA|TRBV2|NA|TRBJ2-7
TGTGCCAGCAGGCAGTCGGGGGAGCAGTACTTC
CASRQSGEQYF
>once|TRBV5-6|TRBD1|TRBJ1-1
TGTGCCAGCAGCGCCGGGACAGAGCTGAACACTGAAGCTTTCTTT
CASSAGTELNTEAFF
>NA|TRBV21-1|NA|TRBJ1-5
TGTGCCAGCCCCCAAACTTCAAATCAGCCCCAGCATTTT
CASPQTSNQPQHF
>few|TRBV25-1|TRBD2|TRBJ2-5
TGTGCCAGCAGTACTGGGACTAGCGGGAGGGGTGAGACCCAGTACTTC
CASSTGTSGRGETQYF
>NA|TRBV19|TRBD1|TRBJ2-6
TGTGCCACTACCACCCGGGACAGGGAAAAGGCTGGGGCCAACGTCCTGACTTTC
CATTTRDREKAGANVLTF
>NA|TRBV20-1|NA|TRBJ1-2
TGCAGTGCTAAGACACCCGGAGGCTACACCTTC
CSAKTPGGYTF
>NA|TRBV10-3|TRBD2|TRBJ2-1
TGTGCCATCAGTGAGTTAGCGGGAGTCGTCAATGAGCAGTTCTTC
CAISELAGVVNEQFF
>NA|TRBV25-1|NA|TRBJ2-6
TGTGCCAGCAGCGCTGTTGGGGCCAACGTCCTGACTTTC
CASSAVGANVLTF
>NA|TRBV7-2|TRBD1|TRBJ2-1
TGTGCCAGCAGCCAAGGGACAGACTACAATGAGCAGTTCTTC
CASSQGTDYNEQFF
>once|TRBV5-6|TRBD1|TRBJ1-4
TGTGCCAGCAGCTTGCCCGGGACAGGGCAAGAAAAACTGTTTTTT
CASSLPGTGQEKLFF
>NA|TRBV13|TRBD2|TRBJ2-7
TGTGCCAGCAGCTCGAGGTGGGGAGGGCCGGGGGAGCAGTACTTC
CASSSRWGGPGEQYF
>NA|TRBV5-6|NA|TRBJ2-1
TGTGCCAGCAGCTTGGGGAGGAGCTCCTACAATGAGCAGTTCTTC
CASSLGRSSYNEQFF
>once|TRBV19|NA|TRBJ1-3
TGTGCCAGTAGTATGGCCGTTCGGGGAAACACCATATATTTT
CASSMAVRGNTIYF
>NA|TRBV18|NA|TRBJ1-4
TGTGCCAGCTCACCAGTTTTCTTTACGGAAGTAACAACTAATGAAAAACTGTTTTTT
CASSPVFFTEVTTNEKLFF
>NA|TRBV19|TRBD1|TRBJ1-2
TGTGCCAGTAGTCCGGGGACCGTCAGGGGGGCTTATGGCTACACCTTC
CASSPGTVRGAYGYTF
>NA|TRBV19|NA|TRBJ1-2
TGTGCCAGTAGTATAGATCTGAGACAGGTCTTC
CASSIDLRQVF
>NA|TRBV6-6|NA|TRBJ2-7
TGTGCCACGAAGCACGGAGTCTCCTACGAGCAGTACTTC
CATKHGVSYEQYF
>NA|TRBV7-2|NA|TRBJ2-5
TGTGCCAGCAGCTCCACCAGGGTTGAGACCCAGTACTTC
CASSSTRVETQYF
>NA|TRBV5-1|NA|TRBJ2-3
TGCGCCAGCAGCTTGGGGGTGGGAGCAGATACGCAGTATTTT
CASSLGVGADTQYF
>NA|TRBV28|NA|TRBJ2-7
TGTGCCAGCAGGACGGACTACGAGCAGTACTTC
CASRTDYEQYF
>NA|TRBV7-9|NA|TRBJ2-5
TGTGCCAGCAGCTTAAGTGTCCTGAAAGAGACCCAGTACTTC
CASSLSVLKETQYF
>NA|TRBV9|NA|TRBJ2-1
TGTGCCAGCAGCGTCTTCCCCCAGGACCCCAATGAGCAGTTCTTC
CASSVFPQDPNEQFF
>NA|TRBV4-2|NA|TRBJ2-1
TGTGCCAGCAGCCAAGAGGGGGACACAGAGCAGTTCTTC
CASSQEGDTEQFF
>NA|TRBV7-9|TRBD1|TRBJ2-1
TGTGCCAGCAGCCGGGACAGGAATGAGCAGTTCTTC
CASSRDRNEQFF
>few|TRBV11-3|NA|TRBJ2-7
TGTGCCAGCAGCTTATTTGGGGCAGGCGAGCAGTACTTC
CASSLFGAGEQYF
>NA|TRBV10-2|NA|TRBJ2-3
TGCGCCAGCAGTGAGTCCTCAGATACGCAGTATTTT
CASSESSDTQYF
>NA|TRBV27|TRBD2|TRBJ2-1
TGTGCCAGCAGTTTAGAGGGCAGATTCTTAGCGGGAGACAGGGTCAGCAATGAGCAGTTCTTC
CASSLEGRFLAGDRVSNEQFF
>NA|TRBV25-1|NA|TRBJ2-1
TGTGCCAGCCTCACCGGGGGAGGCTCCTACAATGAGCAGTTCTTC
CASLTGGGSYNEQFF
>NA|TRBV18|NA|TRBJ1-2
TGTGCCAGCTCACCGGGACCCGCAGCTAACTATGGCTACACCTTC
CASSPGPAANYGYTF
>NA|TRBV30|NA|TRBJ2-2
TGTGCCTGGAGTGTACTCGGGGAGCTGTTTTTT
CAWSVLGELFF
>once|TRBV6-4|NA|TRBJ1-4
TGTGCCAGCAGTGAGCTGGGGGCGGGAGCAACTAATGAAAAACTGTTTTTT
CASSELGAGATNEKLFF
>NA|TRBV11-2|TRBD2|TRBJ2-1
TGTGCCAGCAGCTTAATTTTCGCGGGAGACGGCAATGAGCAGTTCTTC
CASSLIFAGDGNEQFF
>NA|TRBV5-1|NA|TRBJ2-5
TGCGCCAGCAGCCCAACGGTGGGGCAAGAGACCCAGTACTTC
CASSPTVGQETQYF
>NA|TRBV9|TRBD1|TRBJ1-1
TGTGCCAGCAGCGTAGTTCCAGGGGGAGGGAACACTGAAGCTTTCTTT
CASSVVPGGGNTEAFF
>NA|TRBV19|TRBD2|TRBJ2-5
TGTGCCAGTAGTATGCTTCCACTAGCGGGAGTTTTGGAGACCCAGTACTTC
CASSMLPLAGVLETQYF
>NA|TRBV4-1|NA|TRBJ2-7
TGCGCCAGCAGCCAAGATGCGGGTAGCGGAGCCGGAGAGCAGTACTTC
CASSQDAGSGAGEQYF
>NA|TRBV7-2|NA|TRBJ2-7
TGTGCCAGCAGCCAACACCCCCGGGACTCCCTCTCCTACGAGCAGTACTTC
CASSQHPRDSLSYEQYF
>NA|TRBV28|NA|TRBJ1-3
TGTGCCAGCGGGGGGGTGGATGGAAACACCATATATTTT
CASGGVDGNTIYF
>NA|TRBV27|TRBD1|TRBJ1-6
TGTGCCAGCAGTAGGACAGGGAACACTGATAATTCACCCCTCCACTTT
CASSRTGNTDNSPLHF
>NA|TRBV6-5|NA|TRBJ2-1
TGTGCCAGGGCTGGGGGAAGTAATGAGCAGTTCTTC
CARAGGSNEQFF
>NA|TRBV28|NA|TRBJ2-2
TGTGCCAGCAGTTTCTCGGGCAGGGGGAACACCGGGGAGCTGTTTTTT
CASSFSGRGNTGELFF
>NA|TRBV5-1|NA|TRBJ2-3
TGCGCCAGCAGCTTTCGGGACCCCGCTAGCACAGATACGCAGTATTTT
CASSFRDPASTDTQYF
>NA|TRBV10-3|NA|TRBJ2-7
TGTGCCATCTCTCTAGGGCAGAAAACAGCCTACGAGCAGTACTTC
CAISLGQKTAYEQYF
>once|TRBV25-1|TRBD2|TRBJ2-5
TGTGCCAGCACCCCCGACCAGTGGGGGGGAGAGACCCAGTACTTC
CASTPDQWGGETQYF
>NA|TRBV15|NA|TRBJ2-1
TGTGCCACCAGCCCAGAGACCTCCGGTCGGTTCTTC
CATSPETSGRFF
>NA|TRBV27|NA|TRBJ2-3
TGTGCCAGCAGTTTAGTCGGCAGTTCCACAGATACGCAGTATTTT
CASSLVGSSTDTQYF
>once|TRBV6-1|NA|TRBJ2-4
TGTGCCAGCACCCAGGCCCTAAACATTCAGTACTTC
CASTQALNIQYF
>NA|TRBV2|NA|TRBJ2-1
TGTGCCAGCAGTGACCCTGGACTACCGAGGGTCAATGAGCAGTTCTTC
CASSDPGLPRVNEQFF